The 17 T cell receptor beta chains reported below all come from one sample, sequenced in a study of Tregs in tolerant kidney transplant recipients. Recipients received nonmyeloablative bone marrow transplants from related graft donors, with transient mixed chimerism. Profiled with immunoSEQ multiplex PCR; TCRdb holds only in-frame clones, not every one. This table has tens of thousands of clones, around nine tenths appearing once. The specimen was CD4+ T cells from blood (PBMCs), collected 24 months after the transplant. The source is a human patient who received a combined kidney and bone marrow transplant. Among the T cells, some may be from the graft donor.

The chain has TRBV5-6 and TRBJ2-5; 9 bases fit TRBD2. The DNA end is more similar to TRBJ2-7, so the J call may be wrong. This CDR3 is 14 amino acids long. CDR1 and CDR2 (germline): SGHDT, YYEEEE. The CDR3 reads CASSLLSGSYEQYF. As DNA, the CDR3 is TGTGCCAGCAGCTTGCTTAGCGGGAGCTACGAGCAGTACTTC.

This chain uses TRBV6-5 with TRBJ2-5; D is unresolved. V was pared by 3 bases and J by 4 bases, with 12 bases between. From germline, CDR1 is MNHEY and CDR2 SVGAGI. The CDR3 is made up of 14 amino acids. The CDR3 is CASSYDPTGETQYF. Here the CDR3 DNA reads TGTGCCAGCAGTTATGACCCTACGGGAGAGACCCAGTACTTC.

The rearrangement joins TRBV9 to TRBJ2-5; tentative D call: TRBD1 (6 bases). With the DNA end fitting TRBJ2-7 better, the J assignment may be wrong. CDR1 is SGDLS, CDR2 YYNGEE, per germline. This CDR3 comprises 14 residues. CDR3 sequence (DNA): TGTGCCAGCAGCGTAATGGGGGCGCATTCCGAGCAGTACTTC. Protein: CASSVMGAHSEQYF.

V usage is TRBV6-5 and J usage is TRBJ1-6; D is unresolved. V dropped 0 bases and J dropped 9 bases, with 15 bases sitting between them. Per the germline V gene, CDR1 is MNHEY and CDR2 is SVGAGI. The CDR3 covers 16 residues. The CDR3 DNA follows: TGTGCCAGCAGTTACTCAAGGCAGGCACAAGTTTCACCCCTCCACTTT. Protein product: CASSYSRQAQVSPLHF.

V usage is TRBV9 and J usage is TRBJ2-7; D is undetermined. Germline assignment: CDR1 SGDLS and CDR2 YYNGEE. The CDR3 length is 14 residues. Trimming took off 4 bases at V and 2 bases at J, with 13 bases between the two ends. This chain's CDR3 is CASSFNAGPYEQYF. CDR3 sequence (DNA): TGTGCCAGCAGCTTCAACGCTGGGCCCTACGAGCAGTACTTC.

The chain couples TRBV29-1 to TRBJ2-7, with D possibly being TRBD1 (5 bases). Trimming took 4 bases from V and 2 from J, leaving 12 bases between them. CDR3 length: 13 residues. CDR1 is SQVTM and CDR2 is ANQGSEA in the germline V gene. The CDR3: CSVVARAPYEQYF. CDR3 sequence (DNA): TGCAGCGTTGTTGCCAGGGCACCCTACGAGCAGTACTTC.

The chain has TRBV7-2 and TRBJ2-5, with a weak D call TRBD2 (6 bases). The CDR3 has 14 residues. Trimming pared 6 bases from V and 4 bases from J, leaving 15 bases between. Germline CDR1 SGHTA, CDR2 FQGNSA. CDR3 residues: CASSPTGVGETQYF. The CDR3 DNA reads TGTGCCAGCAGTCCGACGGGAGTCGGAGAGACCCAGTACTTC.

The chain has TRBV25-1 and TRBJ1-1; D possibly corresponds to TRBD1 (5 bases). In germline, CDR1 is MGHDK, CDR2 SYGVNS. V lost 4 bases, J lost 5 bases, and 11 bases lay in between. This CDR3 is 13 amino acids long. Written as DNA, the CDR3 is TGTGCCAGCAGTGGCAGGGCCGGAACTGAAGCTTTCTTT. Its protein is CASSGRAGTEAFF.

The CDR3 sequence is CASSQTSGGGANVLTF. In DNA, the CDR3 is TGCGCCAGCTCACAGACTAGCGGGGGTGGGGCCAACGTCCTGACTTTC. The rearrangement uses TRBV5-1 and TRBJ2-6; 12 bases map to TRBD2. Losses at the gene ends were 7 bases for V and 3 bases for J; bases not matched to a gene: 5. The CDR3 is made up of 16 amino acids. Germline V gene lookup returns CDR1 SGHRS and CDR2 YFSETQ.

The chain carries TRBV7-2 and TRBJ2-5, with 7 bases lining up with TRBD2. Germline V lookup: CDR1 SGHTA, CDR2 FQGNSA. V lost 5 bases, J lost 1 base, and 7 bases stayed unmatched. CDR3 length: 15 amino acids. For the CDR3, the DNA is TGTGCCAGCAGCCCGCACAGCGGGGTCCAAGAGACCCAGTACTTC. It yields the protein CASSPHSGVQETQYF. Variable domain in full (rest from reference TRBV7-2 and TRBJ2-5): GAGVSQSPSNKVTEKGKDVELRCDPISGHTALYWYRQSLGQGLEFLIYFQGNSAPDKSGLPSDRFSAERTGGSVSTLTIQRTQQEDSAVYLCASSPHSGVQETQYFGPGTRLLVL.

As to this clone: A read error may produce the germline difference seen at one junction end. This sample includes further DNA sequences coding for the same CDR3. This chain connects TRBV27 to TRBJ1-6; D uncertain. The CDR3 totals 12 residues. CDR1 and CDR2 (germline): MNHEY, SMNVEV (reference sequence). CDR3 DNA sequence: TGTGCCAGCAGTCTAGATAATTCCCCCCTCCACTTT. It translates to CASSLDNSPLHF.

This clone was counted once. This chain links TRBV11-3 with TRBJ1-4, with D possibly TRBD1 on 6 matching bases. V dropped 2 bases and J dropped 5 bases, with 9 bases sitting between them. The CDR3 is 14 amino acids. Germline V lookup: CDR1 SGHNT, CDR2 YENEEA. Here the CDR3 reads CASSLKGVNEKLFF. In DNA, the CDR3 is TGTGCCAGCAGCTTAAAGGGGGTGAATGAAAAACTGTTTTTT.

The CDR3 loop is CASSSRLAGTGEQYF. CDR3 bases: TGTGCCAGTAGTAGTAGACTAGCGGGAACAGGCGAGCAGTACTTC. V gene TRBV19 combines with J gene TRBJ2-7; 11 nucleotides agree with TRBD2. V was pared by 4 bases and J by 6 bases, with 8 bases of the junction left unmatched. This CDR3 region has 15 residues. Germline loops: CDR1 LNHDA, CDR2 SQIVND (reference sequence).

About this clone: Different DNA sequences within this sample yield the same CDR3. This chain joins TRBV5-4 and TRBJ2-3; 11 bases are a match to TRBD2. The germline V gene encodes CDR1 SGHNT and CDR2 YYREEE (reference sequence). With 2 bases clipped from V and 6 bases from J, the junction kept 8 bases outside the gene matches. The CDR3 covers 16 residues. DNA of the CDR3: TGTGCCAGCAGCTTAGTACTAGCGGGGGCCGAGGATACGCAGTATTTT. It translates to CASSLVLAGAEDTQYF.

The chain's CDR3 is CASSADRGDNSPLHF. Here the CDR3 DNA reads TGCGCCAGCAGCGCCGACAGGGGCGATAATTCACCCCTCCACTTT. The chain recombines TRBV5-1 with TRBJ1-6; 8 positions agree with TRBD1. This CDR3 contains 15 residues. V gave up 4 bases and J gave up 5 bases; unmatched junction bases: 5. Germline CDR1 SGHRS, CDR2 YFSETQ.

The chain is built from TRBV10-3 and TRBJ2-1, with 8 bases fitting TRBD2. The V segment lost 6 bases and the J segment 4 bases; nucleotides outside the gene matches: 8. Germline V gives CDR1 ENHRY, CDR2 SYGVKD. The CDR3 runs to 15 residues. The CDR3 region is CAIRSPASGYNEQFF. The CDR3 bases are TGTGCCATCAGGTCTCCAGCTAGCGGGTACAATGAGCAGTTCTTC.

The table lists this clone with a few counts. V usage is TRBV6-6 and J usage is TRBJ2-7; D is perhaps TRBD1 (6 bases). Trimming stripped 6 bases from V and 3 bases from J, with 21 bases between. Looked up from germline, CDR1 is MNHNY and CDR2 is SVGAGI (reference sequence). CDR3 length: 16 amino acids. CDR3 coding DNA: TGTGCCAGCAGCCCACATGGGACACGATGGGGCTACGAGCAGTACTTC. Translating it yields CASSPHGTRWGYEQYF.